Presented here are 20 T cell receptor beta chains from one specimen sequenced in a study of T cell responses to AZD1222 COVID-19 vaccine. Some clones are missing from TCRdb's copy, which holds only in-frame ones; the method was immunoSEQ multiplex PCR. The table lists tens of thousands of clones, 75% to 95% of them singletons. Sample: peripheral blood, taken 28 days after the second AZD1222 dose. These receptors were obtained from an adult who received the AZD1222 COVID-19 vaccine.

The V and J genes are TRBV27 and TRBJ1-5; 7 positions match TRBD1. The CDR3 has 12 residues. Per germline, CDR1 MNHEY and CDR2 SMNVEV (reference sequence). With V trimmed by 11 bases and J by 7 bases, 8 bases remained unmatched. The CDR3 sequence is CAVGTANQPQHF. The CDR3 region has the DNA TGTGCCGTCGGGACAGCGAACCAGCCCCAGCATTTT.

V and J are TRBV4-3 and TRBJ1-3; the D gene is possibly TRBD1 (5 bases). V was shortened by 1 base and J by 6 bases, with 13 bases between the two germline ends. The germline V gene has CDR1 LGHNA and CDR2 YSLEER. The CDR3 is 15 residues long. The CDR3, as DNA: TGCGCCAGCAGCCAAGTTGGGGGTTTAGCAAACACCATATATTTT. Protein: CASSQVGGLANTIYF.

This clone is a singleton in its sample. The V gene is TRBV28, the J gene TRBJ1-5, with D possibly being TRBD1 (6 bases). The CDR3 loop spans 14 amino acids. Trimming removed 6 bases at V and 4 bases at J, with 13 bases between. The germline gives CDR1 MDHEN, CDR2 SYDVKM. CDR3 nucleotide sequence: TGTGCCAGCAGACCCTCAGGGGATAATCAGCCCCAGCATTTT. Protein sequence: CASRPSGDNQPQHF.

The genes are TRBV4-3 and TRBJ2-5; TRBD1 agrees at 7 bases. Losses at the gene ends were 3 bases for V and 4 bases for J; bases not matched to a gene: 8. This CDR3 is built from 15 residues. Germline V gene lookup returns CDR1 LGHNA and CDR2 YSLEER. CDR3 bases: TGCGCCAGCAGCCAGGGGAGACAGGGCGGAGAGACCCAGTACTTC. It specifies CASSQGRQGGETQYF.

This chain links TRBV6-1 with TRBJ2-1, with no clear D. From germline, CDR1 is MNHNS and CDR2 SASEGT. The CDR3 contains 15 residues. V was pared by 1 base and J by 2 bases, with 9 bases between. The CDR3 bases are TGTGCCAGCAGTGAAGAAGGGTTCGCCTACAATGAGCAGTTCTTC. It encodes CASSEEGFAYNEQFF.

This sequence joins TRBV10-3 and TRBJ1-1, with no clear D. The V and J ends lost 2 bases and 2 bases respectively, with 9 bases between them. The CDR3 is 14 residues long. Germline values: CDR1 ENHRY, CDR2 SYGVKD. CDR3 DNA sequence: TGTGCCATCAGTGAGCAGATGGAAAACACTGAAGCTTTCTTT. It encodes CAISEQMENTEAFF.

V is TRBV14 and J is TRBJ1-2; 7 bases map to TRBD1. J lost 6 bases, V lost 3 bases, and 4 bases had no gene match. The CDR3 spans 13 residues. Germline V CDR1 and CDR2: SGHDN, FVKESK. The CDR3 sequence is CASSQTGRDGYTF. The DNA for the CDR3 is TGTGCCAGCAGCCAGACAGGGCGAGATGGCTACACCTTC.

The table lists this clone with a few counts. V and J are TRBV25-1 and TRBJ2-1, with 9 bases lining up with TRBD2. The germline V gene has CDR1 MGHDK and CDR2 SYGVNS. The CDR3 spans 14 residues. Unmatched junction bases numbered 5, after V lost 5 bases and J lost 6 bases. The chain's CDR3 is CASSPLAGSNEQFF. The DNA of the CDR3 is TGTGCCAGCAGTCCGCTAGCGGGGTCCAATGAGCAGTTCTTC. Full variable domain (outside the CDR3, taken from reference TRBV25-1 and TRBJ2-1): EADIYQTPRYLVIGTGKKITLECSQTMGHDKMYWYQQDPGMELHLIHYSYGVNSTEKGDLSSESTVSRIRTEHFPLTLESARPSHTSQYLCASSPLAGSNEQFFGPGTRLTVL.

The gene calls are TRBV5-1 and TRBJ2-3, with 8 positions matching TRBD1. The CDR3 has 17 residues. Germline loops: CDR1 SGHRS, CDR2 YFSETQ. J was trimmed by 3 bases and V by 3 bases; bases with no gene match: 12. The DNA for the CDR3 is TGCGCCAGCAGCTCGGACTCAACAGGGGGTCGTACAGATACGCAGTATTTT. Protein: CASSSDSTGGRTDTQYF.

This sequence joins TRBV6-5 and TRBJ1-6; D remains ambiguous. The CDR3 is 15 amino acids. The V and J ends lost 5 bases and 7 bases respectively, with 15 bases between them. Germline values: CDR1 MNHEY, CDR2 SVGAGI. In DNA, the CDR3 is TGTGCCAGCAGTCCCCGCGGCCCCGGGAATTCACCCCTCCACTTT. Its protein product is CASSPRGPGNSPLHF.

In its sample, this clone was seen once. The chain links TRBV5-6 to TRBJ1-2, with a possible D match to TRBD1 (6 bases). The CDR3 extends over 15 amino acids. The V end lost 0 bases, the J end lost 4 bases, and 13 bases lay between the germline ends. Germline V gene lookup returns CDR1 SGHDT and CDR2 YYEEEE. This chain's CDR3 is CASSLGQEGPYGYTF. The CDR3 coding sequence is TGTGCCAGCAGCTTGGGACAGGAAGGACCCTATGGCTACACCTTC.

V usage is TRBV12-3 or TRBV12-4 and J usage is TRBJ2-7; no clear D gene. With 2 bases removed from V and 2 bases from J, the gap between germline ends came to 7 bases. The length of the CDR3 is 13 residues. The CDR3 loop reads CASSLRAPYEQYF. The CDR3 DNA sequence: TGTGCCAGCAGTTTAAGGGCTCCCTACGAGCAGTACTTC.

V usage is TRBV6-5 and J usage is TRBJ1-6; D uncertain. Germline CDR1 is MNHEY and CDR2 is SVGAGI. V was cut by 7 bases and J by 14 bases, with 21 bases left in between. CDR3 length equals 14 residues. This chain's CDR3 is CASKYADPNGALHF. DNA for the CDR3: TGTGCCAGCAAATATGCCGACCCCAACGGGGCCCTCCACTTT.

The chain combines TRBV4-1 with TRBJ1-1; D gene uncertain. The CDR3 has 13 residues. Trimming took off 1 base at V and 3 bases at J, with 6 bases between the two ends. CDR1 is MGHRA and CDR2 is YSYEKL in the germline V gene. The CDR3 nucleotides are TGCGCCAGCAGCCAAGTCCTATACACTGAAGCTTTCTTT. It codes for CASSQVLYTEAFF.

The chain links TRBV19 to TRBJ2-2; D gene uncertain. This CDR3 has 14 residues. Germline V lookup: CDR1 LNHDA, CDR2 SQIVND (reference sequence). Trimming pared 5 bases from V and 2 bases from J, leaving 9 bases between. CDR3 region: CASSLSENTGELFF. CDR3 nucleotides: TGTGCCAGTAGTCTCTCCGAAAACACCGGGGAGCTGTTTTTT.

This rearrangement joins TRBV4-2 to TRBJ2-1; 8 bases align to TRBD2. The CDR3 runs 14 residues. Germline lookup yields CDR1 LGHNA and CDR2 YNFKEQ. Unmatched junction bases numbered 4, after V lost 3 bases and J lost 6 bases. Written as DNA, the CDR3 is TGTGCCAGCAGCCATACAGCGGGGGTCAATGAGCAGTTCTTC. Its translation: CASSHTAGVNEQFF.

This chain connects TRBV3-1 (or the pseudogene TRBV3-2) to TRBJ2-7; either TRBD1 or TRBD2 may supply D (5 bases each). The CDR3 runs to 16 residues. Trimming left V 1 base short and J 5 bases short, with 18 bases between. The germline CDR1 and CDR2 sequences are LGHDT and YNNKEL (reference sequence). CDR3 loop: CASSQGTRTWGHEQYF. The CDR3 coding sequence is TGTGCCAGCAGCCAAGGAACCAGGACCTGGGGACACGAGCAGTACTTC.

This chain connects TRBV5-1 to TRBJ2-1, with 12 positions matching TRBD1. CDR1 is SGHRS and CDR2 is YFSETQ in the germline V gene. V was pared by 4 bases and J by 9 bases, with 5 bases of the junction left unmatched. This CDR3 region has 14 residues. Written as DNA, the CDR3 is TGCGCCAGCAGCGGGACAGGGGGCTATGGTGAGCAGTTCTTC. Translated, it gives CASSGTGGYGEQFF. Combining the CDR3 with reference TRBV5-1 and TRBJ2-1 gives the whole variable domain KAGVTQTPRYLIKTRGQQVTLSCSPISGHRSVSWYQQTPGQGLQFLFEYFSETQRNKGNFPGRFSGRQFSNSRSEMNVSTLELGDSALYLCASSGTGGYGEQFFGPGTRLTVL.

V is TRBV5-5 and J is TRBJ2-5, with 8 bases matching TRBD1. CDR1 and CDR2 (germline): SGHKS, YYEKEE (reference sequence). The CDR3 is 15 residues long. Unmatched junction bases numbered 7, after V lost 3 bases and J lost 3 bases. This chain's CDR3 is CASSSWVGQEETQYF. The CDR3 bases are TGTGCCAGCAGCTCGTGGGTGGGACAGGAAGAGACCCAGTACTTC.

The chain joins TRBV18 to TRBJ1-6; 8 positions match TRBD1. CDR3 length: 14 residues. V lost 8 bases, J lost 8 bases, and 8 bases stayed unmatched. Germline V CDR1 and CDR2: KGHSH, LQKENI. In nucleotides, the CDR3 is TGTGCCAGCGTGTCTGACAGGGGAGATTCACCCCTCCACTTT. This encodes CASVSDRGDSPLHF. Full variable domain (remainder filled in from reference TRBV18 and TRBJ1-6): NAGVMQNPRHLVRRRGQEARLRCSPMKGHSHVYWYRQLPEEGLKFMVYLQKENIIDESGMPKERFSAEFPKEGPSILRIQQVVRGDSAAYFCASVSDRGDSPLHFGNGTRLTVT.